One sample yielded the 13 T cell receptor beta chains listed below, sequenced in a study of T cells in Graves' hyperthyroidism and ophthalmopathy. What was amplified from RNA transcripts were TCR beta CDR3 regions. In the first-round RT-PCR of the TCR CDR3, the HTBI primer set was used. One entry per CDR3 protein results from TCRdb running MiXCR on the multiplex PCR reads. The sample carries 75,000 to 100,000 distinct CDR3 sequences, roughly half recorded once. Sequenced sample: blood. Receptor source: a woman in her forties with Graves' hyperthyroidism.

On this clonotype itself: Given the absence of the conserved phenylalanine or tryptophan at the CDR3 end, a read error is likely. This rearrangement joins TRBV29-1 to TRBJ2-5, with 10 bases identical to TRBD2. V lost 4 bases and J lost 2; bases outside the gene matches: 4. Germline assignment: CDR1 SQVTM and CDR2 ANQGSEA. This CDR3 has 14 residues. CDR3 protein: CSVVPSGSQETQYL. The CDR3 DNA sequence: TGCAGCGTTGTCCCTAGCGGGAGTCAAGAGACCCAGTACCTC.

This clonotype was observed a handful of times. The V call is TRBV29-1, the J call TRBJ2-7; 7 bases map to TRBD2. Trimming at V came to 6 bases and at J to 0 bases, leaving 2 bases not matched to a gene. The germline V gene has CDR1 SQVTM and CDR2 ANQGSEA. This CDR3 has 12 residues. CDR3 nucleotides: TGCAGCGTCGGGACTACCTCCTACGAGCAGTACTTC. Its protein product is CSVGTTSYEQYF.

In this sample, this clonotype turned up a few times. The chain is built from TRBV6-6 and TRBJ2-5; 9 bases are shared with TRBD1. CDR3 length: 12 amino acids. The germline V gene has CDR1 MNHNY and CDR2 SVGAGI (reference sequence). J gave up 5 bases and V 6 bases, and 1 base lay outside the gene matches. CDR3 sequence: CASSGTGETQYF. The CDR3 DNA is TGTGCCAGCAGCGGGACAGGGGAGACCCAGTACTTC.

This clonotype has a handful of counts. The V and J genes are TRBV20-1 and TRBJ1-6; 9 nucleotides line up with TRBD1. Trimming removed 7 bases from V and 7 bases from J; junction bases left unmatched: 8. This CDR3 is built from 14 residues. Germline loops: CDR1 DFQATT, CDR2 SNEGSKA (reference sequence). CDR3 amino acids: CSERTGAGNSPLHF. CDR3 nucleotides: TGCAGTGAGCGGACAGGGGCAGGAAATTCACCCCTCCACTTT.

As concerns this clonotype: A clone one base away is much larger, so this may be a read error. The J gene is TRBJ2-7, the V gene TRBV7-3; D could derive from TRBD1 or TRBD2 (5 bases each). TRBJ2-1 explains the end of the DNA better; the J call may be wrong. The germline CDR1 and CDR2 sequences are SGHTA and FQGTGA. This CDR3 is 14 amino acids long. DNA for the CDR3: TGTGCCAGCAGTCGCCGGGACGGCTTCTACGAGCAGTTCTTC. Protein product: CASSRRDGFYEQFF.

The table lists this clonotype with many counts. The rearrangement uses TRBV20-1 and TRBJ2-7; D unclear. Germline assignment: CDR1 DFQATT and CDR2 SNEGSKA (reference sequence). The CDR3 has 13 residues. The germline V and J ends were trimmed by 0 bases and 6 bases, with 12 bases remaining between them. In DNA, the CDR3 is TGCAGTGCTAGAGATCGACCCACCGGCGAGCAGTACTTC. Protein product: CSARDRPTGEQYF.

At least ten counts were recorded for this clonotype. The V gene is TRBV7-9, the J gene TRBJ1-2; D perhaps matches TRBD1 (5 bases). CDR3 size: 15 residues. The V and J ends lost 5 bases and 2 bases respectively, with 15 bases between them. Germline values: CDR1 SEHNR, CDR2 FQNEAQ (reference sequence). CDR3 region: CASSHSGTVNYGYTF. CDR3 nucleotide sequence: TGTGCCAGCAGCCATTCCGGGACGGTGAACTATGGCTACACCTTC.

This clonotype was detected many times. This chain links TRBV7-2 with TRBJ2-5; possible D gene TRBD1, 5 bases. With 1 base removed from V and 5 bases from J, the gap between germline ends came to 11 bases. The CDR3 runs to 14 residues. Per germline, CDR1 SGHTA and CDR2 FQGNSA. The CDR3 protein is CASSLVAGWETQYF. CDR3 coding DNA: TGTGCCAGCAGCTTAGTAGCAGGGTGGGAGACCCAGTACTTC.

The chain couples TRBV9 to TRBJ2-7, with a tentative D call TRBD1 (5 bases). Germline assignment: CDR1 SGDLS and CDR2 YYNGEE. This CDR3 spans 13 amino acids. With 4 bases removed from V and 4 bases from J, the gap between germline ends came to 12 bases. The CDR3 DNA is TGTGCCAGCAGCCCTTCAGGGTTGTACGAGCAGTACTTC. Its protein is CASSPSGLYEQYF.

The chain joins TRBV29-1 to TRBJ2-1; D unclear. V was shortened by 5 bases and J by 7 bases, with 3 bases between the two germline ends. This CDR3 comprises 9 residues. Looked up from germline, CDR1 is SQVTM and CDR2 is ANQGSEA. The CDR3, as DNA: TGCAGCGTTTGTAATGAGCAGTTCTTC. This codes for CSVCNEQFF.

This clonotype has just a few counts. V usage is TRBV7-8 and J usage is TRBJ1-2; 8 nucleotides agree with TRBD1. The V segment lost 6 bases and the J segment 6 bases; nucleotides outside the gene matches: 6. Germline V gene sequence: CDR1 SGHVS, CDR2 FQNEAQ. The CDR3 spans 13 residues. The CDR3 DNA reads TGTGCCAGCAGAAGACAGGGGCTCGATGGCTACACCTTC. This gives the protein CASRRQGLDGYTF.

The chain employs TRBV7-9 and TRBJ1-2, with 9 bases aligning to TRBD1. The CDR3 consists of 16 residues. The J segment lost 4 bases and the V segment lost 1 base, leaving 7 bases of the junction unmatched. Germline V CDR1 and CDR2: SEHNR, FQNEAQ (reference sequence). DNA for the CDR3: TGTGCCAGCAGCTTAGGGGACAGGGTGGCTTTCTATGGCTACACCTTC. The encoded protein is CASSLGDRVAFYGYTF.

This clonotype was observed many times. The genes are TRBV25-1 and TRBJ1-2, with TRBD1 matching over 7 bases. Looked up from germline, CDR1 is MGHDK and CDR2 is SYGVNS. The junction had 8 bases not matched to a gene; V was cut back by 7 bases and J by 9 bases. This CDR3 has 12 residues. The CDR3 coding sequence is TGTGCCAGCAATACGGCAGGGGGTCGCTACACCTTC. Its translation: CASNTAGGRYTF.